A selection of T cell receptor beta chains follows, all from one sample in a study of blood T cells in healthy people across ages. TCRdb re-called the 5' RACE reads through MiXCR, storing one row per CDR3 protein. Seen here are 750,000 to 950,000 distinct CDR3 sequences, roughly 29% observed once, and the top ten hold 10%. The same specimen was also included in a second study, on T cells of mothers and their children.

Sequencing was performed on blood. The source is a woman between 40 and 50 years old in good health. Each CDR3 is given with its conserved first and last residue. Each record gives: J gene, clone size, V gene, D gene, CDR3 protein, CDR3 DNA. D genes are given only for firm matches. Where a row states a size, it is once, few, many or the class of an expanded clone; other rows omit it.

TRBJ2-1	many	TRBV5-1	TRBD1	CASARQGPSYNEQFF	TGCGCCAGCGCAAGACAGGGACCCTCCTACAATGAGCAGTTCTTC
TRBJ2-7	many	TRBV3-1	-	CATTAGHEQYF	TGTGCCACTACTGCAGGGCACGAGCAGTACTTC
TRBJ2-7	-	TRBV27	TRBD1	CASSSPGQGIYEQYF	TGTGCCAGCAGTTCTCCGGGACAGGGGATCTACGAGCAGTACTTC
TRBJ1-6	-	TRBV5-1	-	CASSLAPRTGSPLHF	TGCGCCAGCAGCTTGGCCCCGAGGACCGGTTCACCCCTCCACTTT
TRBJ1-5	few	TRBV12-3/TRBV12-4	-	CASSKESNQPQHF	TGTGCCAGCAGTAAGGAGAGCAATCAGCCCCAGCATTTT
TRBJ2-2	few	TRBV5-1	-	CASSHGGPNTGELFF	TGCGCCAGCAGCCACGGAGGCCCCAACACCGGGGAGCTGTTTTTT
TRBJ2-3	few	TRBV12-3/TRBV12-4	TRBD2	CASSGTSGVRTDTQYF	TGTGCCAGCAGTGGGACTAGCGGGGTTCGCACAGATACGCAGTATTTT
TRBJ2-1	-	TRBV29-1	TRBD1	CSVDALGQGAIDEQFF	TGCAGCGTCGACGCCCTCGGACAGGGGGCGATTGATGAGCAGTTCTTC
TRBJ2-2	few	TRBV12-5	TRBD1	CASGLAPGQGAGTGELFF	TGTGCTAGTGGTTTGGCGCCTGGACAGGGGGCCGGCACCGGGGAGCTGTTTTTT
TRBJ2-7	few	TRBV30	TRBD2	CAWSVGGEYEQYF	TGTGCCTGGAGTGTGGGGGGGGAGTACGAGCAGTACTTC
TRBJ2-7	few	TRBV5-1	TRBD1	CASSPQSDRGHEQYF	TGCGCCAGCAGCCCCCAATCAGACAGGGGCCACGAGCAGTACTTC
TRBJ2-3	-	TRBV7-8	-	CASSLSLGQGDTQYF	TGTGCCAGCAGCTTATCACTAGGACAAGGAGATACGCAGTATTTT
TRBJ1-2	-	TRBV20-1	TRBD1	CSARGGRGDGYTF	TGCAGTGCTAGAGGTGGCAGGGGGGATGGCTACACCTTC
TRBJ2-6	once	TRBV4-2	TRBD2	CASSHLAGITSGANVLTF	TGTGCCAGCAGCCATCTAGCGGGAATTACTTCTGGGGCCAACGTCCTGACTTTC
TRBJ2-5	-	TRBV14	TRBD1	CASSQGFGTGVQETQYF	TGTGCCAGCAGCCAAGGTTTCGGGACAGGAGTCCAAGAGACCCAGTACTTC
TRBJ1-2	few	TRBV12-3/TRBV12-4	-	CASTSGILTLSYGYTF	TGTGCCAGCACCTCGGGTATCCTTACCTTAAGCTATGGCTACACCTTC
TRBJ1-2	-	TRBV5-4	TRBD1	CASSLPGGNYGYTF	TGTGCCAGCAGCTTGCCAGGGGGCAACTATGGCTACACCTTC
TRBJ2-1	few	TRBV11-2	-	CASSLNLANEQFF	TGTGCCAGCAGCTTAAACCTAGCGAATGAGCAGTTCTTC
TRBJ2-1	-	TRBV25-1	-	CASSEGGFGHNEQFF	TGTGCCAGCAGTGAAGGGGGGTTCGGCCACAATGAGCAGTTCTTC